Shown below are 27 T cell receptor beta chains from a single sample sequenced in a study of glioma-infiltrating T cells after dendritic cell vaccination. Only in-frame clones appear in the TCRdb table, and some are missing; sequencing was by immunoSEQ multiplex PCR. This sample has 100,000 or so clones, with around 80% found just once. Indicated time point: after dendritic cell vaccination, including at tumor progression/relapse. The specimen was blood, collected after dendritic cell vaccination. These TCRs come from a human donor with glioblastoma.

This clone has only one observation. This chain links TRBV6-5 with TRBJ2-1; the match to TRBD2 covers 7 bases. Germline CDR1 MNHEY, CDR2 SVGAGI. The CDR3 contains 15 residues. V shed 6 bases, J shed 7 bases, and the junction held 12 bases outside the gene matches. CDR3 DNA: TGTGCCAGCAGACAAGCGGGATTGGACAAGAATGAGCAGTTCTTC. Translated: CASRQAGLDKNEQFF.

This clone came up once. This chain connects TRBV7-8 to TRBJ1-4, with 12 bases that match TRBD1. Germline V gene sequence: CDR1 SGHVS, CDR2 FQNEAQ. The V and J ends lost 5 bases and 5 bases, in that order; junction bases with no gene match: 18. The CDR3 consists of 20 residues. CDR3 protein: CASSLSRDRGRGGDNEKLFF. As DNA, the CDR3 is TGTGCCAGCAGCCTTTCCCGGGACAGGGGGCGAGGTGGGGACAATGAAAAACTGTTTTTT.

The V gene is TRBV11-2, the J gene TRBJ2-1, with TRBD1 matching 7 bases. Trimming removed 5 bases from V and 3 bases from J; junction bases left unmatched: 4. This CDR3 region has 14 residues. Per germline, CDR1 SGHAT and CDR2 FQNNGV. DNA for the CDR3: TGTGCCAGCAGCACCCACAGGGGCTACAATGAGCAGTTCTTC. As protein: CASSTHRGYNEQFF.

This sequence joins TRBV6-6 and TRBJ2-3; 11 bases agree with TRBD2. Germline lookup yields CDR1 MNHNY and CDR2 SVGAGI (reference sequence). The trim removed 6 bases at V and 6 bases at J, leaving 8 bases unmatched. The CDR3 loop spans 15 amino acids. The CDR3 sequence: CASSLTSGRSDTQYF. CDR3 nucleotides: TGTGCCAGCAGCCTTACTAGCGGGAGATCGGATACGCAGTATTTT.

This chain links TRBV30 with TRBJ1-1, with TRBD1 matching over 8 bases. In germline, CDR1 is GTSNPN, CDR2 SVGIG (reference sequence). After removal of 3 bases from V and 6 bases from J, the junction contained 6 bases not matched to a gene. The CDR3 is made up of 13 amino acids. CDR3 DNA sequence: TGTGCCTGGAGCGGACAGGGAATATCTGAAGCTTTCTTT. Translation: CAWSGQGISEAFF.

This clone was counted once. The rearrangement joins TRBV19 to TRBJ2-7, with 7 bases matching TRBD1. Germline V CDR1 and CDR2: LNHDA, SQIVND (reference sequence). CDR3 size: 15 residues. The trim removed 5 bases at V and 1 base at J, leaving 8 bases unmatched. The CDR3 nucleotides read TGTGCCAGTAGTGGGGACAGACTTCTTTCCTACGAGCAGTACTTC. Translation: CASSGDRLLSYEQYF. Supplemented by reference TRBV19 and TRBJ2-7, the full variable domain reads DGGITQSPKYLFRKEGQNVTLSCEQNLNHDAMYWYRQDPGQGLRLIYYSQIVNDFQKGDIAEGYSVSREKKESFPLTVTSAQKNPTAFYLCASSGDRLLSYEQYFGPGTRLTVT.

The chain has TRBV5-4 and TRBJ2-1; 9 bases match TRBD1. From germline, CDR1 is SGHNT and CDR2 YYREEE (reference sequence). Trimming cost V 6 bases and J 3 bases; bases outside gene matches: 7. This CDR3 is 15 amino acids long. CDR3 DNA: TGTGCCAGCAACAACCGGGACAGGGACTACAATGAGCAGTTCTTC. Its protein product is CASNNRDRDYNEQFF.

This rearrangement joins TRBV5-4 to TRBJ2-5; a weak D match, TRBD1 (6 bases). Per the germline V gene, CDR1 is SGHNT and CDR2 is YYREEE (reference sequence). The CDR3 runs to 13 residues. The germline V and J ends were trimmed by 2 bases and 2 bases, with 7 bases remaining between them. The CDR3 loop reads CASSFGQQETQYF. The CDR3 nucleotides are TGTGCCAGCAGCTTCGGACAGCAAGAGACCCAGTACTTC.

V is TRBV27 and J is TRBJ2-1; 14 nucleotides align to TRBD2. J lost 10 bases, V lost 7 bases, and 15 bases had no gene match. The CDR3 runs to 17 residues. Germline CDR1 and CDR2: MNHEY and SMNVEV (reference sequence). The CDR3 protein is CASIPSQGLAGVGEQFF. The CDR3 bases are TGTGCCAGCATTCCATCTCAGGGACTAGCGGGAGTGGGGGAGCAGTTCTTC.

The chain carries TRBV5-1 and TRBJ1-1; tentative D call: TRBD1 (6 bases). CDR1 SGHRS and CDR2 YFSETQ come from the germline V gene. The V end lost 5 bases, the J end lost 1 base, and 15 bases lay between the germline ends. This CDR3 spans 15 amino acids. CDR3 coding DNA: TGCGCCAGCAGGTCTGTCGGACAGACGAACACTGAAGCTTTCTTT. Its protein is CASRSVGQTNTEAFF.

V is TRBV9 and J is TRBJ2-6; D might be TRBD2 (6 bases). Trimming pared 3 bases from V and 3 bases from J, leaving 19 bases between. The CDR3 covers 18 residues. Per germline, CDR1 SGDLS and CDR2 YYNGEE. CDR3 nucleotides: TGTGCCAGCAGCGAACCTTGGGGAGGCGGCTTTGGGGCCAACGTCCTGACTTTC. Translation gives CASSEPWGGGFGANVLTF.

The genes are TRBV27 and TRBJ2-7, with 14 positions matching TRBD2. Trimming at V came to 5 bases and at J to 8 bases, leaving 8 bases not matched to a gene. The length of the CDR3 is 15 residues. Germline CDR1 reads MNHEY; CDR2 reads SMNVEV (reference sequence). In nucleotides, the CDR3 is TGTGCCAGCAGTCCCGGACTAGCGGGAGGTCGGCAGCAGTACTTC. This codes for CASSPGLAGGRQQYF.

The V and J genes are TRBV29-1 and TRBJ2-2; weak D call: TRBD2 (5 bases). Trimming cost V 4 bases and J 5 bases, with 11 bases left between them. Germline CDR1 is SQVTM and CDR2 is ANQGSEA. There are 13 residues in the CDR3. CDR3 sequence: CSVGPEVTGELFF. The CDR3 DNA follows: TGCAGCGTTGGCCCGGAGGTGACCGGGGAGCTGTTTTTT.

The rearrangement joins TRBV6-1 to TRBJ1-1; 9 nucleotides match TRBD1. The V gene end was trimmed by 5 bases and the J gene end by 4 bases; junction bases not matched to a gene: 8. Per germline, CDR1 MNHNS and CDR2 SASEGT. The CDR3 length is 15 residues. The CDR3 region has the DNA TGTGCCAGCAGTCCGAAGATGGGACAGGGCACTGAAGCTTTCTTT. Its protein product is CASSPKMGQGTEAFF.

The chain uses TRBV9 and TRBJ2-3; perhaps TRBD2 as D (6 bases). The CDR3 consists of 15 residues. The germline V and J ends were trimmed by 0 bases and 5 bases, with 13 bases remaining between them. Germline CDR1 reads SGDLS; CDR2 reads YYNGEE. The CDR3 nucleotides read TGTGCCAGCAGCGTAGTAGGGAGCGGGCTAGATACGCAGTATTTT. This gives the protein CASSVVGSGLDTQYF. Filled out from reference TRBV9 and TRBJ2-3, the complete variable domain reads DSGVTQTPKHLITATGQRVTLRCSPRSGDLSVYWYQQSLDQGLQFLIQYYNGEERAKGNILERFSAQQFPDLHSELNLSSLELGDSALYFCASSVVGSGLDTQYFGPGTRLTVL.

The chain combines TRBV18 with TRBJ2-2, with a weak D call TRBD2 (6 bases). The length of the CDR3 is 16 residues. Looked up from germline, CDR1 is KGHSH and CDR2 is LQKENI. V lost 0 bases and J lost 1, with 9 bases in between. This CDR3 reads CASSPPRTMNTGELFF. The CDR3 coding sequence is TGTGCCAGCTCACCACCCCGGACTATGAACACCGGGGAGCTGTTTTTT.

The chain is built from TRBV7-3 and TRBJ2-1; 7 bases map to TRBD2. The CDR3 covers 15 residues. V lost 5 bases to trimming and J lost 0 bases; unmatched junction nucleotides: 4. CDR1 and CDR2 (germline): SGHTA, FQGTGA. The CDR3 region has the DNA TGTGCCAGCAGCGCTAGCGGAGGCTCCTACAATGAGCAGTTCTTC. This encodes CASSASGGSYNEQFF.

This clone occurred once. The CDR3 is CASKGISEAFF. DNA of the CDR3: TGTGCCAGTAAGGGGATCTCTGAAGCTTTCTTT. The rearrangement uses TRBV6-1 and TRBJ1-1; a possible D gene is TRBD1 (5 bases). The CDR3 contains 11 residues. The V gene lost 9 bases and the J gene lost 6 bases, with 11 bases spanning the gap. Germline V gene lookup returns CDR1 MNHNS and CDR2 SASEGT.

Points on this clone: This clone may be a read error of a much larger clone one base away. The V and J genes are TRBV5-5 and TRBJ1-1; no definite D call. The V gene lost 4 bases and the J gene lost 1 base, with 11 bases spanning the gap. The V gene's germline CDR1 is SGHKS and CDR2 YYEKEE (reference sequence). The CDR3 sequence is 14 residues long. The CDR3 here is CASSLGGSNTEAFF. The DNA for the CDR3 is TGTGCCAGCAGCCTCGGTGGTTCGAACACTGAAGCTTTCTTT.

The genes are TRBV11-2 and TRBJ2-7; weak D call: TRBD1 (7 bases). CDR1 and CDR2 from the germline V gene are SGHAT and FQNNGV. Trimming pared 1 base from V and 2 bases from J, leaving 12 bases between. The CDR3 is 15 amino acids. The chain's CDR3 is CASSLGDRLAYEQYF. In DNA, the CDR3 is TGTGCCAGCAGCTTAGGGGACAGACTAGCCTACGAGCAGTACTTC.

The V and J genes are TRBV5-1 and TRBJ2-7; possibly TRBD1 for D (6 bases). The CDR3 covers 12 residues. Germline loops: CDR1 SGHRS, CDR2 YFSETQ. Trimming shortened V by 2 bases and J by 6 bases, and 9 bases separated the two germline ends. CDR3 coding DNA: TGCGCCAGCAGCTTCCAGGGGAGCGAGCAGTACTTC. Amino acids: CASSFQGSEQYF.

This clone was seen more than once but under ten times. The chain joins TRBV7-2 to TRBJ1-1; 9 bases are a match to TRBD1. The CDR3 totals 13 residues. CDR1 SGHTA and CDR2 FQGNSA come from the germline V gene. J lost 4 bases, V lost 8 bases, and 5 bases had no gene match. CDR3 protein: CASSQGASTEAFF. The DNA of the CDR3 is TGTGCCAGCTCACAGGGGGCGAGCACTGAAGCTTTCTTT. Together with reference TRBV7-2 and TRBJ1-1, the CDR3 gives the full variable domain: GAGVSQSPSNKVTEKGKDVELRCDPISGHTALYWYRQSLGQGLEFLIYFQGNSAPDKSGLPSDRFSAERTGGSVSTLTIQRTQQEDSAVYLCASSQGASTEAFFGQGTRLTVV.

The chain is built from TRBV6-6 and TRBJ2-7; weak D call: TRBD1 (5 bases). The length of the CDR3 is 13 residues. Germline lookup yields CDR1 MNHNY and CDR2 SVGAGI (reference sequence). V lost 4 bases and J lost 2, with 9 bases in between. CDR3 residues: CASSSQGTYEQYF. CDR3 nucleotides: TGTGCCAGCAGTTCTCAGGGAACCTACGAGCAGTACTTC.

The chain has TRBV6-5 and TRBJ1-4; the D gene is possibly TRBD1 (5 bases). Germline-derived CDR1 and CDR2 are MNHEY and SVGAGI. The CDR3 loop spans 15 amino acids. Deletions cut 0 bases from V and 8 bases from J, with 13 bases between. The CDR3 bases are TGTGCCAGCAGTTACTCATCAAGGGGTAGGGAAAAACTGTTTTTT. Amino acid sequence: CASSYSSRGREKLFF.

The chain combines TRBV2 with TRBJ2-7, with 7 bases identical to TRBD1. The junction had 7 bases not matched to a gene; V was cut back by 10 bases and J by 1 base. The CDR3 is 13 residues long. Germline CDR1 and CDR2: SNHLY and FYNNEI. CDR3 DNA: TGTGCCACATGGACAGGTGAATCCTACGAGCAGTACTTC. Amino acid sequence: CATWTGESYEQYF.

The chain combines TRBV19 with TRBJ1-3; the D is unclear. V was clipped by 4 bases and J by 8 bases, with 15 bases between them. The CDR3 contains 14 residues. CDR1 and CDR2 (germline): LNHDA, SQIVND (reference sequence). In DNA form, the CDR3 reads TGTGCCAGTAGTACCCGGCCGGGAGATGACACCATATATTTT. Translation gives CASSTRPGDDTIYF.

The chain joins TRBV6-5 to TRBJ2-1, with TRBD2 as a possible D gene (5 bases). This CDR3 spans 14 amino acids. The V gene lost 3 bases and the J gene lost 7 bases, with 13 bases spanning the gap. Germline V CDR1 and CDR2: MNHEY, SVGAGI. The CDR3 sequence: CASSYAGGWNEQFF. In nucleotides, the CDR3 is TGTGCCAGCAGTTATGCGGGCGGGTGGAATGAGCAGTTCTTC.